A selection of T cell receptor beta chains follows, all from one sample in a study of T-cell reconstitution after alpha-beta-depleted transplantation in children. TCRdb itself ran the PCR reads through MiXCR, one entry per CDR3 protein. This sample carries about 980,000 distinct CDR3 sequences, about 29% of them seen once, and the ten largest clones take about 28%. Source: PBMCs, mostly from graft donor cells, taken 360 days after TCRalphabeta/CD19-depleted stem cell transplant. All receptors come from a boy under three years old who had a stem cell transplant for SCID, so the T cells may come from the graft donor. Each CDR3 is given with its conserved first and last residue. A D gene is named only where the DNA matches it firmly. The size field is filled for only some rows; it gives once, few, many or a size class.

d_call j_call v_call clone_size cdr3_nt cdr3_aa
- TRBJ2-2 TRBV9 - TGTGCCAGCAGCGTAGCGGCCAGGCCCTTTGACACCGGGGAGCTGTTTTTT CASSVAARPFDTGELFF
TRBD2 TRBJ2-1 TRBV20-1 few TGCAGTGCTAGGTCAGCGGGGGGGCTTTACAATGAGCAGTTCTTC CSARSAGGLYNEQFF
- TRBJ2-5 TRBV29-1 once TGCAGCGTTGAATACAGGGCCAGCGAGACCCAGTACTTC CSVEYRASETQYF
- TRBJ2-3 TRBV24-1 once TGTGCCACCAGTGGGGGTAAGGCAGATACGCAGTATTTT CATSGGKADTQYF
- TRBJ1-2 TRBV5-1 few TGCGCCAGCAGCTTTTGGAGAGGCTACACCTTC CASSFWRGYTF
TRBD1 TRBJ1-1 TRBV10-3 - TGTGCCATCAGCCATGATACAGGGGCCAACACTGAAGCTTTCTTT CAISHDTGANTEAFF
- TRBJ2-3 TRBV12-3/TRBV12-4 few TGTGCCAGCAGACCGAGACAGTCTACCTCAGATACGCAGTATTTT CASRPRQSTSDTQYF
- TRBJ2-4 TRBV20-1 few TGCAGTGCTAGAGACGAGCCAGCCAAAAACATTCAGTACTTC CSARDEPAKNIQYF
TRBD1 TRBJ2-1 TRBV5-1 - TGCGCCAGCAGCTCCAAGTTGGACAGGGGGGCACCTGAGCAGTTCTTC CASSSKLDRGAPEQFF
- TRBJ2-5 TRBV5-5 - TGTGCCAGCAGCGTGGGACCAGGGGGGCAAGAGACCCAGTACTTC CASSVGPGGQETQYF
- TRBJ2-7 TRBV4-3 - TGCGCCAGCAGCCAAGATATTACCCTTTACGAGCAGTACTTC CASSQDITLYEQYF
- TRBJ1-5 TRBV6-6 few TGTGCCAGCAGAGGCGACGGGAATCAGCCCCAGCATTTT CASRGDGNQPQHF
TRBD2 TRBJ2-1 TRBV6-2/TRBV6-3 - TGTGCCAGCAGTTCCTATAGCGGGGGTGAGGAGCAGTTCTTC CASSSYSGGEEQFF
TRBD1 TRBJ2-5 TRBV11-2 - TGTGCCAGCAGCATTCCCCGGGACAGGGGGTCCCAAGAGACCCAGTACTTC CASSIPRDRGSQETQYF
- TRBJ2-7 TRBV20-1 once TGCAGTGCTATGGGCAGGGGAGGATTGCTCGAGCAGTACTTC CSAMGRGGLLEQYF
TRBD2 TRBJ2-5 TRBV18 few TGTGCCAGCTCACCGAATTCGGGACTAGCGGCCCAAGAGACCCAGTACTTC CASSPNSGLAAQETQYF
TRBD2 TRBJ2-5 TRBV18 - TGTGCCAGCTCAAACGGGGGACTAGCGTTCCAAGAGACCCAGTACTTC CASSNGGLAFQETQYF
- TRBJ2-5 TRBV7-8 - TGTGCCAGCAGCACTGCGGGGCAGCTACAAGAGACCCAGTACTTC CASSTAGQLQETQYF
TRBD2 TRBJ2-2 TRBV12-3/TRBV12-4 - TGTGCCAGCAGTCCATGGACTGGCGGGGGAGCCGGGGAGCTGTTTTTT CASSPWTGGGAGELFF
- TRBJ1-1 TRBV5-1 few TGCGCCAGCAGCTCTCATACAGTGAACACTGAAGCTTTCTTT CASSSHTVNTEAFF
- TRBJ2-7 TRBV6-1 - TGTGCCAGCGAGGACACATCCTACGAGCAGTACTTC CASEDTSYEQYF
TRBD1 TRBJ2-1 TRBV12-3/TRBV12-4 - TGTGCCAGCAGTTTCGCCCTGGGACAGGGGTCATTTGGGGGGTATTACAATGAGCAGTTCTTC CASSFALGQGSFGGYYNEQFF
- TRBJ2-7 TRBV5-1 - TGCGCCAGCAGCACGGGCCAGTACGAGCAGTACTTC CASSTGQYEQYF
- TRBJ2-5 TRBV15 - TGTGCCACCAGCAGAGATAATGCGCCACAAGAGACCCAGTACTTC CATSRDNAPQETQYF
- TRBJ1-5 TRBV19 - TGTGCCAGTAGTACCCAACAGGGACTTAATCAGCCCCAGCATTTT CASSTQQGLNQPQHF
- TRBJ2-5 TRBV27 - TGTGCCAGCAGTTCAACAGGGCGTACGGAGACCCAGTACTTC CASSSTGRTETQYF
TRBD1 TRBJ2-7 TRBV4-2 - TGTGCCAGCAGCCAAGAAGGTGGGGACAGGGTCTCCTTCTACGAGCAGTACTTC CASSQEGGDRVSFYEQYF
TRBD1 TRBJ1-4 TRBV9 - TGTGCCAGCAGCGTAGGACAGGGGAGGATTAATGAAAAACTGTTTTTT CASSVGQGRINEKLFF
- TRBJ2-3 TRBV18 few TGTGCCAGCTCACCCCGCGTAAGCACAGATACGCAGTATTTT CASSPRVSTDTQYF
TRBD1 TRBJ1-6 TRBV27 - TGTGCCAGCAGTCAGGGACAGCGGAATTCACCCCTCCACTTT CASSQGQRNSPLHF
- TRBJ2-2 TRBV5-1 once TGCCCCAGCAGCTTGGCAGGGGCCGGGGAGCTGTTTTTT CPSSLAGAGELFF
TRBD1 TRBJ1-3 TRBV5-1 - TGCGCCAGCAGCTTGGACAGGGGCGGGGACACCATATATTTT CASSLDRGGDTIYF
TRBD1 TRBJ2-7 TRBV10-1 - TGCGCCACCCCGGGACAGGGGTACGAGCAGTACTTC CATPGQGYEQYF
- TRBJ2-5 TRBV20-1 few TGCAGTGCTACGGGACCTCCCTCTGGGACCCAGTACTTC CSATGPPSGTQYF
- TRBJ2-7 TRBV4-2 - TGTGCCAGCAGCCAAGTCCTGCTTTACGAGCAGTACTTC CASSQVLLYEQYF
- TRBJ2-4 TRBV4-1 few TGCGCCAGCAGCCAAGTTCAGGGAAAAGGAGCCAAAAACATTCAGTACTTC CASSQVQGKGAKNIQYF
TRBD2 TRBJ2-5 TRBV7-8 - TGTGCCAGCGGGATAGATAGGGGAGGGAAGACCCAGTACTTC CASGIDRGGKTQYF
TRBD2 TRBJ2-1 TRBV6-5 - TGTGCCAGCAGTTACCTAGCGGGGATCAATGAGCAGTTCTTC CASSYLAGINEQFF
- TRBJ2-5 TRBV20-1 - TGCAGTGCTAGGGGGACTCAAGAGACCCAGTACTTC CSARGTQETQYF
TRBD1 TRBJ1-1 TRBV29-1 - TGCAGCGGAAACAGGGGGCAGAACACTGAAGCTTTCTTT CSGNRGQNTEAFF
TRBD1 TRBJ2-3 TRBV5-1 - TGCGCCAGCAGCTTGGCCGAGGGGGCCTACACAGATACGCAGTATTTT CASSLAEGAYTDTQYF
- TRBJ1-1 TRBV5-1 - TGCGCCAGCAGCCCCCCACGGCGAAACAGACTGAACACTGAAGCTTTCTTT CASSPPRRNRLNTEAFF
TRBD1 TRBJ1-4 TRBV12-3/TRBV12-4 - TGTGCCAGCAGTTTTGTTCGGGACAGGGTGTTTTTT CASSFVRDRVFF
TRBD2 TRBJ2-3 TRBV18 - TGTGCCAGCTCACCCACCCTAGCGGGGGGCACAGATACGCAGTATTTT CASSPTLAGGTDTQYF
TRBD1 TRBJ1-1 TRBV14 - TGTGCCAGCAGCCTACGACCGGGACAGGGGGCTCTGGGCACTGAAGCTTTCTTT CASSLRPGQGALGTEAFF
- TRBJ2-6 TRBV10-3 - TGTGCCACCCAGACAGGTACCCTCTCTGGGGCCAACGTCCTGACTTTC CATQTGTLSGANVLTF
TRBD2 TRBJ2-3 TRBV20-1 - TGCAGTGCTGGAGACTCGCGGGGGGGCGTTTTCGCAGATACGCAGTATTTT CSAGDSRGGVFADTQYF
- TRBJ2-1 TRBV7-9 few TGTGCCAGCAGCATCGGAGGCGGTTTGGGCAATGAGCAGTTCTTC CASSIGGGLGNEQFF
- TRBJ1-5 TRBV2 - TGTGCCACCTCTGGCCGGGGTCAGCCCCAGCATTTT CATSGRGQPQHF
TRBD1 TRBJ1-4 TRBV12-3/TRBV12-4 - TGTGCCAGCAGTCCCAATACAGGGGGTGTAGAAAAACTGTTTTTT CASSPNTGGVEKLFF
- TRBJ2-5 TRBV5-5 - TGTGCCAGCAGCAAAGGGCAGGGAGAGACCCAGTACTTC CASSKGQGETQYF